These 10 T cell receptor beta chains share one sample of origin, sequenced in a study of Graves' ophthalmopathy and Graves' hyperthyroidism. RNA transcripts provided the template for amplifying TCR beta CDR3 regions. Second-round multiplex PCR came after a first-round RT-PCR that employed HTBI primers. TCRdb recomputed calls from the multiplex PCR reads with MiXCR, one row per CDR3 protein. The sample holds 900,000 to 1,200,000 distinct CDR3 sequences, 35% to 40% seen once. Sample: peripheral blood or thyroid tissue (not recorded which). The receptor set was obtained from an adult man with Graves' hyperthyroidism.

The table lists this clonotype with a few counts. The J gene is TRBJ1-2, the V gene TRBV30, with D hard to call. The CDR3 loop spans 12 amino acids. Germline CDR1 GTSNPN, CDR2 SVGIG (reference sequence). Trimming cost V 5 bases and J 5 bases, with 12 bases left between them. The CDR3 bases are TGTGCCTGGTACGGACGGCTGTATGGCTACACCTTC. Encoded protein: CAWYGRLYGYTF.

This clonotype has just a few counts. CDR3 nucleotides: TGCGCCAGCAGAGCAACAACAGGGGGTCGCGGTCAGCCCCAGCATTTT. This encodes CASRATTGGRGQPQHF. This chain connects TRBV4-1 to TRBJ1-5; 8 bases are shared with TRBD1. This CDR3 is built from 16 residues. Trimming removed 6 bases from V and 6 bases from J; junction bases left unmatched: 13. From germline, CDR1 is MGHRA and CDR2 YSYEKL.

The rearrangement joins TRBV14 to TRBJ1-4; D gene uncertain. The V gene's germline CDR1 is SGHDN and CDR2 FVKESK. V lost 4 bases and J lost 6, with 18 bases in between. The CDR3 is 16 residues long. As DNA, the CDR3 is TGTGCCAGCAGCCTCCTCGGGATGGCGGGAGATGAAAAACTGTTTTTT. This codes for CASSLLGMAGDEKLFF.

This clonotype appeared many times. The chain recombines TRBV20-1 with TRBJ2-7; D is unresolved. The V and J ends lost 7 bases and 1 base respectively, with 14 bases between them. Germline CDR1 and CDR2: DFQATT and SNEGSKA (reference sequence). The CDR3 contains 13 residues. In DNA, the CDR3 is TGCAGTGGTAATCATTGGGGTTCCTACGAGCAGTACTTC. Protein sequence: CSGNHWGSYEQYF.

This clonotype occurred many times. The chain combines TRBV9 with TRBJ2-5; 9 positions match TRBD2. Trimming took 0 bases from V and 5 from J; bases not matched to a gene: 8. Germline-derived CDR1 and CDR2 are SGDLS and YYNGEE. The CDR3 runs 16 residues. In DNA, the CDR3 is TGTGCCAGCAGCGTAGGATTTGCGGGGGGGCTGGAGACCCAGTACTTC. Protein sequence: CASSVGFAGGLETQYF.

Worth noting for this clonotype: This could be a read error, since a much larger clone is one nucleotide away. The J gene is TRBJ1-4, the V gene TRBV20-1, with D unresolved. The CDR3 sequence is 11 residues long. CDR1 is DFQATT, CDR2 SNEGSKA, per germline (reference sequence). The CDR3 region has the DNA TGCAGTGCCCCACTGGGTGAAAGACTGTTTTTT. Residues: CSAPLGERLFF.

The table lists this clonotype with many counts. The J gene is TRBJ1-2, the V gene TRBV7-2, with 7 bases matching TRBD1. The ends lost 6 bases at V and 7 bases at J; junction bases unmatched: 11. Germline V gene data show CDR1 as SGHTA and CDR2 as FQGNSA. The CDR3 length is 14 residues. The CDR3 DNA reads as TGTGCCAGCAGTCCAGACAGGGTGTTCGGTGGCTACACCTTC. It codes for CASSPDRVFGGYTF.

This clonotype was seen only a few times. Germline is not matched at one junction end, which may reflect a read error. The chain couples TRBV6-5 to TRBJ1-4; perhaps TRBD1 as D (5 bases). The V gene's germline CDR1 is MNHEY and CDR2 SVGAGI. The CDR3 sequence is 13 residues long. In nucleotides, the CDR3 is TGTGCCAGCAGTTACAGGGGAGATGAAAAACTGGTTTTT. It is translated as CASSYRGDEKLVF.

The chain couples TRBV5-1 to TRBJ1-5; D not resolved. Germline V gives CDR1 SGHRS, CDR2 YFSETQ. The CDR3 has 13 residues. Trimming left V 2 bases short and J 5 bases short, with 8 bases between. The CDR3 region is CASSFLPDQPQHF. In DNA form, the CDR3 reads TGCGCCAGCAGCTTTTTACCAGATCAGCCCCAGCATTTT.

This clonotype occurred many times. The rearrangement uses TRBV25-1 and TRBJ1-5; no clear D. The CDR3 loop spans 13 amino acids. V lost 9 bases and J 4 bases, leaving 13 bases between the germline ends. Germline loops: CDR1 MGHDK, CDR2 SYGVNS. CDR3 coding DNA: TGTGCCAGTGCGGGGTGGGAAAATCAGCCCCAGCATTTT. Its protein is CASAGWENQPQHF.